This is a list of T cell receptor beta chains from one sample in a study of shared clonotypes between healthy human individuals. Assay used: immunoSEQ multiplex PCR; TCRdb lists only in-frame clones, some missing. The repertoire holds about 1.5 million clones, with nearly 99% as singletons. The sample was naive CD4+ T cells sorted from blood. These receptors were taken from a young man in good health. CDR3s include the opening cysteine and the closing phenylalanine or tryptophan. The order of the fields is J gene, D gene, clone size, V gene, CDR3 protein, CDR3 DNA. The D gene is left open where the match is weak. Only some rows state a clone size, as once, few, many or a class for expanded clones.

J: TRBJ1-5
D: TRBD1
size: .
V: TRBV5-4
CDR3: CASSSGTGLQPQHF
DNA: TGTGCCAGCAGCTCCGGGACAGGGCTTCAGCCCCAGCATTTT

J: TRBJ2-5
D: .
size: .
V: TRBV7-9
CDR3: CASSFRPSETQYF
DNA: TGTGCCAGCAGCTTTCGGCCATCAGAGACCCAGTACTTC

J: TRBJ2-3
D: TRBD2
size: .
V: TRBV15
CDR3: CATSRGLETQYF
DNA: TGTGCCACCAGCAGGGGACTAGAAACGCAGTATTTT

J: TRBJ2-3
D: TRBD1
size: .
V: TRBV5-4
CDR3: CASSLLGQGSDTQYF
DNA: TGTGCCAGCAGCTTGTTAGGACAGGGGTCAGATACGCAGTATTTT

J: TRBJ1-4
D: TRBD1
size: .
V: TRBV30
CDR3: CAWATGTGEEKLFF
DNA: TGTGCCTGGGCAACCGGGACAGGGGAAGAAAAACTGTTTTTT

J: TRBJ2-7
D: TRBD1
size: .
V: TRBV5-1
CDR3: CASSLRDRGLEQYF
DNA: TGCGCCAGCAGCTTAAGGGACAGGGGGCTTGAGCAGTACTTC

J: TRBJ2-7
D: .
size: .
V: TRBV6-6
CDR3: CASSRDRFYEQYF
DNA: TGTGCCAGCAGTCGAGACAGATTCTACGAGCAGTACTTC

J: TRBJ2-3
D: .
size: .
V: TRBV6-1
CDR3: CASSEVFRRITDTQYF
DNA: TGTGCCAGCAGTGAAGTTTTTCGACGGATCACAGATACGCAGTATTTT

J: TRBJ2-1
D: TRBD2
size: .
V: TRBV7-3
CDR3: CASSSTSGHDNEQFF
DNA: TGTGCCAGCAGTTCGACTAGCGGGCATGACAATGAGCAGTTCTTC

J: TRBJ1-1
D: .
size: .
V: TRBV7-9
CDR3: CASSSLTAKNTEAFF
DNA: TGTGCCAGCAGCTCCCTGACAGCCAAGAACACTGAAGCTTTCTTT

J: TRBJ1-2
D: .
size: .
V: TRBV28
CDR3: CASSNSARGYTF
DNA: TGTGCCAGCAGCAACAGCGCGAGAGGCTACACCTTC

J: TRBJ1-2
D: .
size: .
V: TRBV9
CDR3: CASSADLNYGYTF
DNA: TGTGCCAGCAGCGCGGATTTGAACTATGGCTACACCTTC

J: TRBJ2-1
D: .
size: .
V: TRBV9
CDR3: CASSPDSSFYNEQFF
DNA: TGTGCCAGCAGCCCAGACAGTAGTTTCTACAATGAGCAGTTCTTC

J: TRBJ1-1
D: .
size: once
V: TRBV7-9
CDR3: CASSNRDKYTEAFF
DNA: TGTGCCAGCAGCAACCGGGACAAATACACTGAAGCTTTCTTT

J: TRBJ2-3
D: .
size: .
V: TRBV7-3
CDR3: CASSLSTDTQYF
DNA: TGTGCCAGCAGCTTAAGCACAGATACGCAGTATTTT

J: TRBJ2-3
D: .
size: once
V: TRBV19
CDR3: CASSISGAATDTQYF
DNA: TGTGCCAGTAGTATATCAGGGGCCGCCACAGATACGCAGTATTTT

J: TRBJ1-1
D: TRBD1
size: .
V: TRBV18
CDR3: CASSPTGGAGAEAFF
DNA: TGTGCCAGCTCACCTACAGGGGGCGCAGGGGCTGAAGCTTTCTTT

J: TRBJ2-1
D: .
size: once
V: TRBV7-2
CDR3: CASSSTFSSYNEQFF
DNA: TGTGCCAGCAGCTCGACTTTTAGCTCCTACAATGAGCAGTTCTTC

J: TRBJ2-7
D: TRBD1
size: .
V: TRBV4-2
CDR3: CASSQTGGRSYEQYF
DNA: TGTGCCAGCAGCCAAACAGGGGGCCGCTCCTACGAGCAGTACTTC

J: TRBJ2-3
D: .
size: .
V: TRBV29-1
CDR3: CSGARGRGADTQYF
DNA: TGCAGCGGTGCTCGGGGTAGAGGCGCAGATACGCAGTATTTT

J: TRBJ2-5
D: TRBD2
size: once
V: TRBV5-1
CDR3: CASSLEGSGGETQYF
DNA: TGCGCCAGCAGCTTGGAAGGTAGCGGGGGGGAGACCCAGTACTTC

J: TRBJ2-6
D: .
size: .
V: TRBV7-8
CDR3: CASSLGRTLNSGANVLTF
DNA: TGTGCCAGCAGCTTAGGGCGGACACTTAACTCTGGGGCCAACGTCCTGACTTTC

J: TRBJ2-1
D: .
size: .
V: TRBV11-3
CDR3: CASSRETYNEQFF
DNA: TGTGCCAGCAGCAGAGAAACCTACAATGAGCAGTTCTTC

J: TRBJ2-7
D: TRBD2
size: .
V: TRBV6-6
CDR3: CASSYSTSAYEQYF
DNA: TGTGCCAGCAGTTACTCGACTAGCGCCTACGAGCAGTACTTC

J: TRBJ2-1
D: TRBD1
size: .
V: TRBV9
CDR3: CASSGTGLFSYNEQFF
DNA: TGTGCCAGCAGCGGGACAGGCCTTTTCTCTTACAATGAGCAGTTCTTC

J: TRBJ2-3
D: .
size: .
V: TRBV15
CDR3: CATSTNRGTDTQYF
DNA: TGTGCCACCAGCACCAACCGAGGAACAGATACGCAGTATTTT

J: TRBJ1-1
D: .
size: .
V: TRBV9
CDR3: CASSVEPRGATEAFF
DNA: TGTGCCAGCAGCGTAGAGCCTCGGGGGGCCACTGAAGCTTTCTTT

J: TRBJ2-1
D: .
size: .
V: TRBV4-1
CDR3: CASSQGRDWIYNEQFF
DNA: TGCGCCAGCAGCCAAGGAAGGGACTGGATTTACAATGAGCAGTTCTTC

J: TRBJ1-4
D: TRBD1
size: .
V: TRBV19
CDR3: CASRQGAGNEKLFF
DNA: TGTGCCAGTAGGCAGGGGGCTGGTAATGAAAAACTGTTTTTT

J: TRBJ2-7
D: .
size: .
V: TRBV5-4
CDR3: CASSRAGTNEQYF
DNA: TGTGCCAGCAGCCGGGCGGGGACAAACGAGCAGTACTTC

J: TRBJ2-2
D: TRBD2
size: .
V: TRBV2
CDR3: CASSQEGLAGGTGELFF
DNA: TGTGCCAGCAGCCAGGAGGGACTAGCGGGAGGGACCGGGGAGCTGTTTTTT

J: TRBJ2-1
D: TRBD2
size: .
V: TRBV6-1
CDR3: CASSEALALAVYNEQFF
DNA: TGTGCCAGCAGTGAAGCGCTAGCACTAGCGGTCTACAATGAGCAGTTCTTC

J: TRBJ2-7
D: .
size: once
V: TRBV9
CDR3: CASSRDSYEQYF
DNA: TGTGCCAGCAGCCGGGACTCGTACGAGCAGTACTTC

J: TRBJ2-7
D: .
size: .
V: TRBV19
CDR3: CASSPGTGPYEQYF
DNA: TGTGCCAGTAGCCCCGGGACTGGCCCCTACGAGCAGTACTTC

J: TRBJ2-3
D: .
size: .
V: TRBV2
CDR3: CASAEPGGSTDTQYF
DNA: TGTGCCAGTGCCGAACCCGGCGGTAGCACAGATACGCAGTATTTT

J: TRBJ2-5
D: .
size: .
V: TRBV11-2
CDR3: CASSLAISSETQYF
DNA: TGTGCCAGCAGCCTGGCCATATCCTCAGAGACCCAGTACTTC

J: TRBJ2-4
D: TRBD2
size: .
V: TRBV4-1
CDR3: CASSQGTSHYRYF
DNA: TGCGCCAGCAGCCAAGGGACTAGCCATTACAGGTACTTC